This TCR beta chain is drawn from a study of T-cell memory formation after mild COVID-19. Study-level background: The study found TCR clusters largely donor specific.

As for this clonotype: Its antigen is still unknown.

The CDR3 has 17 amino acids. The germline V gene has CDR1 DFQATT and CDR2 SNEGSKA (reference sequence). Trimming stripped 2 bases from V and 0 bases from J, with 16 bases between. Whole-study results and caveats: The study found balanced CD4/CD8 in clones contracting day 15 to 85 and a CD4+ lean in later expanders. Some SARS-CoV-2-responding clones were already detected in memory before infection.

One entry per CDR3 protein, called by TCRdb with MiXCR from the 5' RACE reads. The sample has 400,000 to 500,000 distinct CDR3 sequences, 24% seen once. The clonotype was recovered from an adult woman who had mild COVID-19 (a few samples of this study predate the infection). Cell type and time point are not known. Sequenced sample: PBMCs or a T cell subset sorted from them (not recorded which). This chain uses TRBV20-1 with TRBJ1-4; tentative D call: TRBD1 (6 bases). DNA for the CDR3: TGCAGTGCTAGAAACAAAGACAGGCCTGCAACTAATGAAAAACTGTTTTTT. Protein product: CSARNKDRPATNEKLFF.